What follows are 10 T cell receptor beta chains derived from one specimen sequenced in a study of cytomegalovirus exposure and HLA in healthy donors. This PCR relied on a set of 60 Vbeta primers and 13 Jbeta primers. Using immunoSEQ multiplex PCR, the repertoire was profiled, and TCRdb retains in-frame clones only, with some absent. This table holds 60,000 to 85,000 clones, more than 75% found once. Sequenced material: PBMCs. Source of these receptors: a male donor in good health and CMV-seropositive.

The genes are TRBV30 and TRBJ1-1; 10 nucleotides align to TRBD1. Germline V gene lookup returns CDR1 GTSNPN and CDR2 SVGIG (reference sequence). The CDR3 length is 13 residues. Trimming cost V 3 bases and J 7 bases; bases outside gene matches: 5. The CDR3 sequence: CAWSGQGVGEAFF. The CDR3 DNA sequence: TGTGCCTGGAGCGGACAGGGGGTAGGTGAAGCTTTCTTT. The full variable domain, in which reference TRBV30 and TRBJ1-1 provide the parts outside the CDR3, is SQTIHQWPATLVQPVGSPLSLECTVEGTSNPNLYWYRQAAGRGLQLLFYSVGIGQISSEVPQNLSASRPQDRQFILSSKKLLLSDSGFYLCAWSGQGVGEAFFGQGTRLTVV.

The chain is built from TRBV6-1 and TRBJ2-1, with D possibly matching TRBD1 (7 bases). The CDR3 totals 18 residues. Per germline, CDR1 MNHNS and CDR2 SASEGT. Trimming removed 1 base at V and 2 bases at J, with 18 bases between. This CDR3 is CASSEGRWRDSPYNEQFF. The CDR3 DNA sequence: TGTGCCAGCAGTGAAGGTCGGTGGCGGGACAGTCCCTACAATGAGCAGTTCTTC.

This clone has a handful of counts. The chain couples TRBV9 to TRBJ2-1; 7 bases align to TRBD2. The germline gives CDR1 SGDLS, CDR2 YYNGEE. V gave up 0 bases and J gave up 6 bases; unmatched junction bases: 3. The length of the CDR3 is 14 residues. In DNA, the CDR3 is TGTGCCAGCAGCGTAGTTCGGACTAGCAATGAGCAGTTCTTC. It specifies CASSVVRTSNEQFF.

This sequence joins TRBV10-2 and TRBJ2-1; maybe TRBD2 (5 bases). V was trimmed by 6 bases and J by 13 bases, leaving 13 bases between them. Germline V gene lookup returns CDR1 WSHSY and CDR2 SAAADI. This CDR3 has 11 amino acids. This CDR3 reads CASSGSRGQFF. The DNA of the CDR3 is TGCGCCAGCAGCGGATCCCGGGGACAGTTCTTC.

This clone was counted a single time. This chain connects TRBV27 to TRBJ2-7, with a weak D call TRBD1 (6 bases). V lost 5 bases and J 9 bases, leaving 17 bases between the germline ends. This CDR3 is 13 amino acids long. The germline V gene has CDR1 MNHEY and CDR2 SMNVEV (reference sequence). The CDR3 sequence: CASSVKTGRGQYF. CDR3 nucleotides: TGTGCCAGCAGTGTAAAGACAGGCCGGGGGCAGTACTTC.

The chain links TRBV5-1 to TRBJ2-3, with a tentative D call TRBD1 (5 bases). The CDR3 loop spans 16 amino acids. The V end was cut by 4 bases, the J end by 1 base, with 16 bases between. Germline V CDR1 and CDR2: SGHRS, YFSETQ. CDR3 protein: CASSAIPGLGTDTQYF. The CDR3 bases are TGCGCCAGCAGCGCAATACCAGGGTTGGGCACAGATACGCAGTATTTT.

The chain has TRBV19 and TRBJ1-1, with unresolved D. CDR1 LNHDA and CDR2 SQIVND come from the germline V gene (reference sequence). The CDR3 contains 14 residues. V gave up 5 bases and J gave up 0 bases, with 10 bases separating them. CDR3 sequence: CASSEMRLNTEAFF. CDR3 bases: TGTGCCAGTAGTGAGATGCGGTTGAACACTGAAGCTTTCTTT.

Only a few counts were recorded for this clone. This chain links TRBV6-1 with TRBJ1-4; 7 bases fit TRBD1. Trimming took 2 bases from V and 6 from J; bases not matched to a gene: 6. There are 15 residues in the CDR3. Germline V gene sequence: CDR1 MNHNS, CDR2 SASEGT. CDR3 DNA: TGTGCCAGCAGTGAAACGACAGGGTGGGATGAAAAACTGTTTTTT. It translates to CASSETTGWDEKLFF.

The CDR3 DNA is TGCAGTGCTAGTCGGGGCGGGAAGCAGTACTTC. Amino acid sequence: CSASRGGKQYF. The chain joins TRBV20-1 to TRBJ2-7; D is possibly TRBD2 (6 bases). The V gene's germline CDR1 is DFQATT and CDR2 SNEGSKA (reference sequence). This CDR3 spans 11 amino acids. Between the trimmed V and J ends, which lost 3 bases and 8 bases, there was a span of 11 bases.

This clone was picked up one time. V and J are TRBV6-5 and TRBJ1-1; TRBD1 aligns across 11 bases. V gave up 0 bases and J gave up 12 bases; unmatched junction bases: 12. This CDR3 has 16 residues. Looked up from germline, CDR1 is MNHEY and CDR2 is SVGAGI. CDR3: CASSYSIIGQGAGTFF. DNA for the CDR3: TGTGCCAGCAGTTACTCGATTATAGGACAGGGGGCCGGAACTTTCTTT.